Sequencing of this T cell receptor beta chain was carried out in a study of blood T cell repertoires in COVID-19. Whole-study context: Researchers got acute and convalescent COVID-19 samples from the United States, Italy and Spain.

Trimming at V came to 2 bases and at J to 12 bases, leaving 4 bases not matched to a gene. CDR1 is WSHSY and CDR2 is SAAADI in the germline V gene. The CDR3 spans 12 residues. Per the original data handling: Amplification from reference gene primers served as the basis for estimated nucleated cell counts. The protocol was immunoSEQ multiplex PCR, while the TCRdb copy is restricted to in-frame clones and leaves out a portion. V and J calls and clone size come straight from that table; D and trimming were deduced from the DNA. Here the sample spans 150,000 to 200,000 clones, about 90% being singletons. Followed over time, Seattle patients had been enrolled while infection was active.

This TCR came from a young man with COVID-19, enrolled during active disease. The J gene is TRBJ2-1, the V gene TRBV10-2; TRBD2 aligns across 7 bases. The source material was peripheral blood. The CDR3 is CASSERLAGQFF. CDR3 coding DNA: TGCGCCAGCAGTGAGAGACTAGCAGGGCAGTTCTTC.